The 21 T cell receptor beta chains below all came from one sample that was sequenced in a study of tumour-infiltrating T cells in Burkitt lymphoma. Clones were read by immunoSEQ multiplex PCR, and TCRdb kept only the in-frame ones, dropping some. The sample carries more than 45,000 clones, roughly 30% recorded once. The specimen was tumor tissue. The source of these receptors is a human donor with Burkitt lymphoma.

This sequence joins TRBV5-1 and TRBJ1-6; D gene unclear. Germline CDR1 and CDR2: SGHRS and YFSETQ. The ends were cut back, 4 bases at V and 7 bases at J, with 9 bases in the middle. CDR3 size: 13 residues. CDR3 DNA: TGCGCCAGCAGCCCCGGACGCAATTCACCCCTCCACTTT. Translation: CASSPGRNSPLHF.

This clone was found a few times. As DNA, the CDR3 is TGTGCCAGCAGTGTTTTGGAGACTAGCGGAAATACGCAGTATTTT. It encodes CASSVLETSGNTQYF. The rearrangement uses TRBV6-1 and TRBJ2-3; TRBD2 matches at 9 bases. Trimming took 4 bases from V and 7 from J; bases not matched to a gene: 9. The length of the CDR3 is 15 residues. CDR1 is MNHNS and CDR2 is SASEGT in the germline V gene.

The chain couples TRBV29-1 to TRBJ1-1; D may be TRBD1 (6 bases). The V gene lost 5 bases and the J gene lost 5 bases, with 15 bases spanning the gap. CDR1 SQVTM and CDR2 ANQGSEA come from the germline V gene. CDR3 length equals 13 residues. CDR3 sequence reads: CSVSGTLHTEAFF. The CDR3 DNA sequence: TGCAGCGTTTCCGGGACACTTCATACTGAAGCTTTCTTT.

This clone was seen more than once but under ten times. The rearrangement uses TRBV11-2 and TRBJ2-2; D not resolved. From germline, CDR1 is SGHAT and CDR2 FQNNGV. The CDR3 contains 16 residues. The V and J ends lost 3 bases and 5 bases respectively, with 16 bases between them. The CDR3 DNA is TGTGCCAGCAGCTTCGGCCGATCACTCAGGACCGGGGAGCTGTTTTTT. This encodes CASSFGRSLRTGELFF.

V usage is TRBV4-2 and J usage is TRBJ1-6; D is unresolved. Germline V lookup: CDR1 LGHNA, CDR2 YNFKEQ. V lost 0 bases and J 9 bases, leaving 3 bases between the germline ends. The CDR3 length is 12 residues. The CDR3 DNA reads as TGTGCCAGCAGCCAAGATTTTTCACCCCTCCACTTT. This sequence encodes CASSQDFSPLHF.

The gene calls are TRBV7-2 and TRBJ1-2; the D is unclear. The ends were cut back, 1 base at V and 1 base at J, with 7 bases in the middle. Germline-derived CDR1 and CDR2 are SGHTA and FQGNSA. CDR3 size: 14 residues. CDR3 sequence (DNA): TGTGCCAGCAGCTTAGGGAGTGTTAACTATGGCTACACCTTC. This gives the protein CASSLGSVNYGYTF.

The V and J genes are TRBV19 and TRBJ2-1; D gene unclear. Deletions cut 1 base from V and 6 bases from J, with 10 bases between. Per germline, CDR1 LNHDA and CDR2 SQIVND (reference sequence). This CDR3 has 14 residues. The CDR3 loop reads CASSIGWRGNEQFF. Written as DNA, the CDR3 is TGTGCCAGTAGTATAGGATGGAGAGGCAATGAGCAGTTCTTC.

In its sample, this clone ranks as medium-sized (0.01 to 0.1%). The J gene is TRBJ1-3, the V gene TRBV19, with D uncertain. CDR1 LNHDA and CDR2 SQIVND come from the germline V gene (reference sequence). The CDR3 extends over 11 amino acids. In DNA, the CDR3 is TGTGCGCTGGCATCTGGAAACACCATATATTTT. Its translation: CALASGNTIYF.

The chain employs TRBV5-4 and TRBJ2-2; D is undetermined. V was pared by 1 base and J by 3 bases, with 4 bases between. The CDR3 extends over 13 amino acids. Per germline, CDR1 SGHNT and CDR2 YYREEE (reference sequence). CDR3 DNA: TGTGCCAGCAGCTTGAGGGACACCGGGGAGCTGTTTTTT. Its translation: CASSLRDTGELFF. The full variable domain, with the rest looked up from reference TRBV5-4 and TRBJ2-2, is ETGVTQSPTHLIKTRGQQVTLRCSSQSGHNTVSWYQQALGQGPQFIFQYYREEENGRGNFPPRFSGLQFPNYSSELNVNALELDDSALYLCASSLRDTGELFFGEGSRLTVL.

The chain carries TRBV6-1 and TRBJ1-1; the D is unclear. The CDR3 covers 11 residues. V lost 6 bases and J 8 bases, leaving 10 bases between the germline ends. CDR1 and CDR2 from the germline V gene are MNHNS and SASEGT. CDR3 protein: CASRYSSEAFF. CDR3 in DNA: TGTGCCAGCAGGTACAGCTCCGAAGCTTTCTTT.

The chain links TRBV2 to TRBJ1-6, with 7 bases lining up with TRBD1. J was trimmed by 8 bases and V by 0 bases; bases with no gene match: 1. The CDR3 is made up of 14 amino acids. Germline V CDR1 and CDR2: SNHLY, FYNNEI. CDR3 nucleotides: TGTGCCAGCAGTGAAGCCACAGGGGATTCACCCCTCCACTTT. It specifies CASSEATGDSPLHF.

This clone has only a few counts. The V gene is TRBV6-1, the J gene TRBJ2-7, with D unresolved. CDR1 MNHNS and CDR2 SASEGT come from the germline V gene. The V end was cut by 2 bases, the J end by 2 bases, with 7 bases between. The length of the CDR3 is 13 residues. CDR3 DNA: TGTGCCAGCAGTGAACAGGTTCCCTACGAGCAGTACTTC. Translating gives CASSEQVPYEQYF.

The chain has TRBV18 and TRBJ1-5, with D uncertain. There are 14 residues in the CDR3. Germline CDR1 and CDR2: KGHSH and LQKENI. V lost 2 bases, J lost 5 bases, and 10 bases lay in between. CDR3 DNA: TGTGCCAGCTCACCAGTCCCCAGAGATCAGCCCCAGCATTTT. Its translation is CASSPVPRDQPQHF.

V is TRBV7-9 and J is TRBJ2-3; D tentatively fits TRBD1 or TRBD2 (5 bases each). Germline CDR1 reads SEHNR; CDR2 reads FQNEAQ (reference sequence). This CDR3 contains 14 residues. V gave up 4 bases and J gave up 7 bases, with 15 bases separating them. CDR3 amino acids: CASSSARDQNTQYF. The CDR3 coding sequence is TGTGCCAGCAGCTCCGCCCGGGACCAAAATACGCAGTATTTT.

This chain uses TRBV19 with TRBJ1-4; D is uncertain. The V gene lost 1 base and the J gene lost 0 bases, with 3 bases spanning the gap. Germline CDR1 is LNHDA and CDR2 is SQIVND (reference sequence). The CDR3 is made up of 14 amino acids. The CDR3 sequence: CASSIGATNEKLFF. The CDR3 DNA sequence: TGTGCCAGTAGTATAGGGGCAACTAATGAAAAACTGTTTTTT.

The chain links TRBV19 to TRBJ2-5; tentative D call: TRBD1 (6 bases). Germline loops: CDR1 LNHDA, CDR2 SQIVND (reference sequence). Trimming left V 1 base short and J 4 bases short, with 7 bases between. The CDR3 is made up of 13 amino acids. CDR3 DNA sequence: TGTGCCAGTAGTATAGCACAGGGAGAGACCCAGTACTTC. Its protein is CASSIAQGETQYF.

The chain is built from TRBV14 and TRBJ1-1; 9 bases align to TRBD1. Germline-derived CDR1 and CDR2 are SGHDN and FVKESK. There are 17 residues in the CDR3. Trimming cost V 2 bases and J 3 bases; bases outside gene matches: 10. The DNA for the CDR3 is TGTGCCAGCAGCCAAACCCCGGACAGGGGCATATACACTGAAGCTTTCTTT. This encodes CASSQTPDRGIYTEAFF.

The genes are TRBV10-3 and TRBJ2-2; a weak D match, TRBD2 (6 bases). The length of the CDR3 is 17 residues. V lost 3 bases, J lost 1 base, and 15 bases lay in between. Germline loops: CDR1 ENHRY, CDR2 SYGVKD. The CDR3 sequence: CAISERLGRENTGELFF. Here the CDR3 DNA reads TGTGCCATCAGTGAACGTTTGGGGCGGGAGAACACCGGGGAGCTGTTTTTT.

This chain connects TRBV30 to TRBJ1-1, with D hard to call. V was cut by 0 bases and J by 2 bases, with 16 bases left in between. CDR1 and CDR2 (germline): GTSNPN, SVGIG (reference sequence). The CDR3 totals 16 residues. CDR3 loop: CAWSVLNRSLNTEAFF. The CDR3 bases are TGTGCCTGGAGTGTACTGAACCGCTCCCTTAACACTGAAGCTTTCTTT.

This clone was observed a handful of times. The CDR3: CASSQDPLAERQFF. The CDR3 nucleotides are TGCGCCAGCAGCCAAGATCCGCTGGCGGAAAGGCAGTTCTTC. The chain joins TRBV4-3 to TRBJ2-1; D uncertain. V was shortened by 0 bases and J by 12 bases, with 15 bases between the two germline ends. Germline V gives CDR1 LGHNA, CDR2 YSLEER. This CDR3 has 14 residues.

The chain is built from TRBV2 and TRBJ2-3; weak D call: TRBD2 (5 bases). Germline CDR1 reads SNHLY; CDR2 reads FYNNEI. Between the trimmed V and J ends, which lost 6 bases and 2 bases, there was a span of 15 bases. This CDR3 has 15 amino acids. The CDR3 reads CASSDGLSYTDTQYF. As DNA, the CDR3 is TGTGCCAGCAGCGATGGACTGTCATACACAGATACGCAGTATTTT.